At least ten counts were recorded for the clone carrying this TCR beta chain. The antigen remains undetermined. To make TCR beta libraries, researchers used iRepertoire HTBI primers and Arm-PCR of CDR3 regions. In TCRdb, the multiplex PCR reads were re-called with MiXCR into one record per CDR3 protein. Of about 400,000 distinct CDR3 sequences listed, less than 25% are singletons. The data are from a study of regulatory T cells in long-lasting Graves disease. Overall study results and limits: TRBV28 was favored in persistent disease, as were TRBJ1-2 and TRBJ2-5. Comparison showed that persistent patients shared more public clonotypes (about 2,600) than new patients (roughly 970).

The CDR3 length is 15 residues. In germline, CDR1 is MDHEN, CDR2 SYDVKM. Between the trimmed V and J ends, which lost 3 bases and 3 bases, there was a span of 15 bases. Indicated time point: persistent/refractory GD, antithyroid drugs over 5 years with positive TRAb. TCR sequences were obtained from RNA taken from PBMCs. This sample comprised peripheral blood mononuclear cells (PBMCs), obtained when the disease was refractory, from a patient treated with antithyroid drugs. This chain connects TRBV28 to TRBJ2-7; D gene unclear. The receptor comes from a female donor with Graves disease. The chain's CDR3 is CASSFSRAPYYEQYF. The CDR3 nucleotides are TGTGCCAGCAGTTTTAGTCGGGCCCCTTACTACGAGCAGTACTTC.